This TCR beta chain came from a study of CXCR3-negative and CXCR3-positive naive CD8 T cells. A note on this clonotype: The target antigen is unknown.

Libraries of TRB cDNA were made by 5' RACE and carried UMIs. No DNA is given; TCRdb re-called the 5' RACE reads and lists each CDR3 protein once. This listing includes tens of thousands of distinct CDR3 sequences. Overall study findings and caveats: Most assays used freshly isolated PBMCs, as cryopreservation partially reduced CXCR3. Greater hydrophobicity was found in TRB CDR3s of CXCR3-positive naive cells than of CXCR3-negative naive cells.

This CDR3 contains 12 residues. Germline assignment: CDR1 SGHRS and CDR2 YFSETQ. CD45RO-CCR7+CD27+CD95- expression identified naive CD8+ T cells. The sequence derives from a human donor in good health. Some clones in this sample may be carry-over from other donors' samples. V usage is TRBV5-1 and J usage is TRBJ2-1. The material sequenced was naive CXCR3+ CD8+ T cells from blood. The subset was: CD45RO-CCR7+CD27+CD95- naive CD8+ T cells expressing CXCR3 (TNR3+). The CDR3 protein is CASRGEESEQFF.